The TCR beta chain described here comes from a study of blood T cells in healthy people across ages. This clonotype occurred a few times. Its antigen is not identified. The CDR3 has 13 amino acids. Trimming removed 1 base from V and 6 bases from J, with 9 bases in between. CDR1 SEHNR and CDR2 FQNEAQ come from the germline V gene (reference sequence). Next came a second PCR, run for about 7 to 12 cycles, which used a sample-barcoded 5' primer along with a J-beta primer mix. Every cDNA molecule bore a tag from a template-switch adaptor containing 12 random nucleotides. TCRdb ran MiXCR on the 5' RACE reads and lists one entry per CDR3 protein. The table records 950,000 to 1,200,000 distinct CDR3 sequences, roughly two fifths of them present only once. Study-wide results and limits: Unknown donor CMV status possibly confounded expanded clonotype changes. Aged donors had fewer naive CD4+ cells and lower diversity than long-lived donors.

Every sample yielded at least 7 million isolated PBMCs. The clonotype comes from a young man in good health. The chain links TRBV7-9 to TRBJ1-1; D unresolved. The sequenced sample was blood. The CDR3 coding sequence is TGTGCCAGCAGCTTAGTCGGAGGGTCTGAAGCTTTCTTT. This codes for CASSLVGGSEAFF.